This paragraph reports one TCR beta chain. Many counts were recorded for this clonotype. It has no known antigen specificity. The record has no base qualities; no much larger clone is one base away. Libraries were built with RT-PCR. Data came from an Illumina HiSeq 2500. The public sequencing data were trimmed at Q25 with fastp and processed into clonotypes with MiXCR by TCRdb, which kept only in-frame beta chains. Records with the same CDR3 protein are collapsed into one entry carrying the most frequent genes and DNA. A total of hundreds of thousands of distinct CDR3 sequences appear in this sample, about 15% of them only once. The top ten clonotypes cover 7.6% of the sample. The data are from a study of response to subunit inactivated influenza vaccine (dated by TCRdb to 2017 to 2018). For the wider study: The study used deep quantitative T cell receptor repertoire profiling to track responses to a trivalent subunit inactivated influenza vaccine.

CDR1 and CDR2 are drawn from the germline V gene (reference sequence): SEHNR, FQNEAQ. The cysteine opens and the phenylalanine closes a CDR3 of 15 amino acids. The kept DNA is CDR3 alone, 45 bases in frame from the first base. A distance of 12 bases separates the germline ends of V and J, which lose 2 bases and 2 bases respectively. What the authors observed across the whole study: It was suggested by the authors that each seasonal influenza vaccination may recruit only a limited number of new T cells.

This sample comprised PBMCs from blood, obtained 14 to 15 days before vaccination. Recombination connected TRBV7-9 to TRBJ1-2; the D gene cannot be named for sure. This receptor was identified in a man aged 45-65 years who received an inactivated influenza vaccine. Donor details come from another sample of the same person, matched by shared clones. The nucleotide sequence is given as TGTGCCAGCAGCTTATCGTCAGCCGCCAACTATGGCTACACCTTC. Its coded protein is CASSLSSAANYGYTF.